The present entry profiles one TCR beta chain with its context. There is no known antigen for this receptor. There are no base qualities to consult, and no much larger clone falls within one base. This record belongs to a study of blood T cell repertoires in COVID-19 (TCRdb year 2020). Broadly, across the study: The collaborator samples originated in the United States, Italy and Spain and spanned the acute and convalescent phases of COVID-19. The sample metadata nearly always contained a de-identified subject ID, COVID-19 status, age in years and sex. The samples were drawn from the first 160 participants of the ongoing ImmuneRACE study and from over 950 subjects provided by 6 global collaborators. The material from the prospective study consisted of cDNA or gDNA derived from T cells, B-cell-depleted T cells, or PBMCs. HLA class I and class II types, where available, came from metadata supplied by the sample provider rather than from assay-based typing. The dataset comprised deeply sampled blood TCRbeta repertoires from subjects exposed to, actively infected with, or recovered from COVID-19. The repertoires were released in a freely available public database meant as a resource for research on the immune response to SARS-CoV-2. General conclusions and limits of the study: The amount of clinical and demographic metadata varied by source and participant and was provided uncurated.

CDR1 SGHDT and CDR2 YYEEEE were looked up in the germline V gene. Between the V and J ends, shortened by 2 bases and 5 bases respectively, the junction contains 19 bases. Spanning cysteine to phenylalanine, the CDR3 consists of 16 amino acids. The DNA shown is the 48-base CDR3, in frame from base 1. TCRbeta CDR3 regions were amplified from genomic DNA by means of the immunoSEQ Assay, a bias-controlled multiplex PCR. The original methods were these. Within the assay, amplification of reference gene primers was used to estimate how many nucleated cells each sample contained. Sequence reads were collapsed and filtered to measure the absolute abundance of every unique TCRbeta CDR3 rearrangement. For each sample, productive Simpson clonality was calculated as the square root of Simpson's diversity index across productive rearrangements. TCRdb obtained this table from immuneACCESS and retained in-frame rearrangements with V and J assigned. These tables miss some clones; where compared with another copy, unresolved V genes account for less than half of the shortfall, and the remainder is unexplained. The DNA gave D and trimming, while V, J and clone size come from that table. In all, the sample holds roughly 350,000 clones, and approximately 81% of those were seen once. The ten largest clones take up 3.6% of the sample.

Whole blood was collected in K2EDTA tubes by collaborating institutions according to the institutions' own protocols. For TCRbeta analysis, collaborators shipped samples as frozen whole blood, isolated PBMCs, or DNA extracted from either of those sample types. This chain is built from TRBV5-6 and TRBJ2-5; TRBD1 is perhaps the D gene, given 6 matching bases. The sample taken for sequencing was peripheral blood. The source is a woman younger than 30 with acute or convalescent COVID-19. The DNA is TGTGCCAGCAGCTTTTCGGCAGGGGCTAGGTTGGAGACCCAGTACTTC. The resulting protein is CASSFSAGARLETQYF.